The TCR beta chain under discussion was sequenced for a study of glioma-infiltrating T cells. There are 13 residues in the CDR3. Germline V CDR1 and CDR2: MNHEY, SMNVEV (reference sequence). V gave up 3 bases and J gave up 4 bases, with 8 bases separating them. Amplification of TCR alpha and beta CDR3 regions from RNA used iRepertoire nested multiplex PCR. TCRdb recomputed calls from the multiplex PCR reads with MiXCR, one row per CDR3 protein. The data hold approximately 140,000 distinct CDR3 sequences, with more than 20% observed a single time. This clonotype was recorded at least ten times. This receptor was identified in a human donor with low-grade glioma or glioblastoma, undergoing nonglioma brain surgery, or in good health (not recorded which). This chain uses TRBV27 with TRBJ2-3; D unresolved. The sequenced sample consisted of glioma tissue, nonneoplastic brain tissue, or PBMCs (not recorded which). Here the CDR3 DNA reads TGTGCCAGCAGTTTCCTAGGCTCAGATACGCAGTATTTT. It is translated as CASSFLGSDTQYF.